The T cell receptor beta chain described here comes from a study of OX40 agonist ivuxolimab in advanced cancers. Background on the study: A partial response was reached by three patients: one with hepatocellular carcinoma and two with cutaneous melanoma.

Systemic immunosuppression or a history of autoimmune disease excluded patients. Study outcomes and limitations: Within 6 weeks, CD4+ and CD8+ blood T cells expanded clonally at 0.1 to 3.0 mg/kg. No determination was made of the antigen specificity of the expanded peripheral T cells.

Sequencing used immunoSEQ multiplex PCR; TCRdb keeps in-frame clones, though not all of them. This sample has roughly 77,000 clones, with 84% found just once. There are 13 residues in the CDR3. This clone was observed once. The antigen is unknown. The chain carries TRBV21-1 and TRBJ2-5; the D call in the table, TRBD1, was not verified against the DNA. TRBV21-1 is shown as a pseudogene. The specimen comprised CD4+ or CD8+ T cells sorted from blood, sampled in a trial of the OX40 agonist ivuxolimab. The receptor comes from an adult with an advanced solid tumor such as melanoma, head and neck, liver or kidney cancer. The DNA of the CDR3 is TGTGCCAGCAGCAGGCGGGACAGTCAGACCCAGTACTTC. This encodes CASSRRDSQTQYF.